These 26 T cell receptor beta chains originate from one sample sequenced in a study of T cell responses to AZD1222 COVID-19 vaccine. TCRdb keeps only in-frame clones here, not all; method: immunoSEQ multiplex PCR. The sample holds approximately 98,000 clones, 86% seen once. Specimen: peripheral blood, collected on day 0 of AZD1222 vaccination. The receptors derive from an adult in good health.

The chain has TRBV10-1 and TRBJ1-2; 11 bases match TRBD1. In germline, CDR1 is WNHNN, CDR2 SYGVQD (reference sequence). The V and J ends lost 10 bases and 4 bases, in that order; junction bases with no gene match: 17. This CDR3 contains 17 residues. The CDR3: CANLFFGQGAGIYGYTF. The DNA for the CDR3 is TGCGCCAACTTATTTTTCGGACAGGGGGCAGGGATCTATGGCTACACCTTC.

V and J are TRBV25-1 and TRBJ1-1, with a possible D match to TRBD1 (6 bases). CDR3 size: 14 residues. Germline lookup yields CDR1 MGHDK and CDR2 SYGVNS. Trimming pared 2 bases from V and 2 bases from J, leaving 9 bases between. The CDR3 nucleotides read TGTGCCAGCAGTGAAGGGGACACTAACACTGAAGCTTTCTTT. Protein: CASSEGDTNTEAFF.

The gene calls are TRBV6-1 and TRBJ1-2; D possibly corresponds to TRBD1 (6 bases). V was shortened by 2 bases and J by 6 bases, with 19 bases between the two germline ends. This CDR3 spans 16 amino acids. Germline values: CDR1 MNHNS, CDR2 SASEGT. The CDR3: CASSESGFSRQDGYTF. The CDR3 DNA is TGTGCCAGCAGTGAATCAGGGTTCTCCAGACAGGATGGCTACACCTTC.

V and J are TRBV29-1 and TRBJ1-5, with TRBD1 matching over 9 bases. Germline lookup yields CDR1 SQVTM and CDR2 ANQGSEA. V lost 6 bases, J lost 5 bases, and 8 bases stayed unmatched. This CDR3 contains 14 residues. The CDR3 sequence: CSVSGTGNDQPQHF. The CDR3 DNA follows: TGCAGCGTATCCGGGACAGGGAATGATCAGCCCCAGCATTTT.

This sequence joins TRBV9 and TRBJ1-4; possibly TRBD1 for D (6 bases). Germline V CDR1 and CDR2: SGDLS, YYNGEE. Trimming cost V 4 bases and J 7 bases, with 14 bases left between them. The CDR3 has 14 residues. Here the CDR3 reads CASSPRGGGEKLFF. The CDR3 nucleotides are TGTGCCAGCAGCCCCAGGGGAGGGGGTGAAAAACTGTTTTTT.

The chain couples TRBV7-8 to TRBJ1-1; weak D call: TRBD1 (6 bases). The CDR3 is made up of 16 amino acids. V dropped 0 bases and J dropped 1 base, with 12 bases sitting between them. CDR1 SGHVS and CDR2 FQNEAQ come from the germline V gene. The CDR3 DNA reads as TGTGCCAGCAGCTTAGCTGTTCAGGGGTCGAACACTGAAGCTTTCTTT. This encodes CASSLAVQGSNTEAFF.

To note about this clone: One end of the junction is discordant with germline, which a read error may explain. The chain employs TRBV5-8 and TRBJ1-2; D gene unclear. Looked up from germline, CDR1 is SGHTS and CDR2 is YDEGEE. CDR3 length: 11 amino acids. CDR3 sequence: CASTLNYGYTF. In DNA, the CDR3 is TGTGCCAGCACCTTGAACTATGGCTACACCTTC.

This clone was counted between two and nine times. The chain combines TRBV12-3 or TRBV12-4 with TRBJ2-5, with D maybe TRBD2 (5 bases). Trimming cost V 2 bases and J 9 bases, with 10 bases left between them. This CDR3 is built from 12 residues. The CDR3 nucleotides read TGTGCCAGCAGTTTAACCCAGAGGGCCCAGTACTTC. This encodes CASSLTQRAQYF.

The chain couples TRBV2 to TRBJ1-5, with a tentative D call TRBD1 (5 bases). The V end was cut by 6 bases, the J end by 6 bases, with 15 bases between. The CDR3 is 14 amino acids. From germline, CDR1 is SNHLY and CDR2 FYNNEI. The CDR3 region is CASSDRDPSQPQHF. Here the CDR3 DNA reads TGTGCCAGCAGCGACCGGGACCCAAGTCAGCCCCAGCATTTT. Full variable domain (outside the CDR3, taken from reference TRBV2 and TRBJ1-5): EPEVTQTPSHQVTQMGQEVILRCVPISNHLYFYWYRQILGQKVEFLVSFYNNEISEKSEIFDDQFSVERPDGSNFTLKIRSTKLEDSAMYFCASSDRDPSQPQHFGDGTRLSIL.

The chain links TRBV5-1 to TRBJ2-1; the match to TRBD1 covers 8 bases. The CDR3 length is 15 residues. Germline V CDR1 and CDR2: SGHRS, YFSETQ. The V and J ends lost 3 bases and 7 bases, in that order; junction bases with no gene match: 9. Here the CDR3 DNA reads TGCGCCAGCAGCTATGCAGGGGGCGCGAAAAATGAGCAGTTCTTC. It is translated as CASSYAGGAKNEQFF.

In its sample, this clone was seen a few times. The V call is TRBV5-4, the J call TRBJ2-5; D ambiguous. The CDR3 length is 15 residues. Trimming pared 3 bases from V and 5 bases from J, leaving 17 bases between. CDR1 and CDR2 (germline): SGHNT, YYREEE (reference sequence). As DNA, the CDR3 is TGTGCCAGCAGCTCCGCTTCAGACACGTTGGAGACCCAGTACTTC. Amino acids: CASSSASDTLETQYF.

This clone has only one observation. The chain recombines TRBV3-1 (or the pseudogene TRBV3-2) with TRBJ1-2; 7 bases are shared with TRBD1. The junction had 9 bases not matched to a gene; V was cut back by 4 bases and J by 4 bases. In germline, CDR1 is LGHDT, CDR2 YNNKEL (reference sequence). This CDR3 contains 15 residues. This CDR3 is CASSLQTGSLYGYTF. The CDR3 DNA is TGTGCCAGCAGCCTTCAGACAGGGTCCCTCTATGGCTACACCTTC.

V gene TRBV7-9 combines with J gene TRBJ1-1, with unresolved D. CDR3 length: 11 amino acids. Germline values: CDR1 SEHNR, CDR2 FQNEAQ (reference sequence). Trimming took off 2 bases at V and 4 bases at J, with 2 bases between the two ends. CDR3 nucleotide sequence: TGTGCCAGCAGCTTAACCACTGAAGCTTTCTTT. Amino acids: CASSLTTEAFF.

This clone was seen only a few times. Different DNA sequences within this sample yield the same CDR3. The J gene is TRBJ2-3, the V gene TRBV18; D may be TRBD1 or TRBD2 (6 bases each). The CDR3 sequence is 14 residues long. From germline, CDR1 is KGHSH and CDR2 LQKENI. V lost 0 bases and J lost 5, with 9 bases in between. CDR3 protein: CASSPPGGGDTQYF. The CDR3, as DNA: TGTGCCAGCTCACCACCGGGGGGCGGAGATACGCAGTATTTT.

This chain joins TRBV10-3 and TRBJ1-4, with D possibly TRBD1 on 6 matching bases. The germline gives CDR1 ENHRY, CDR2 SYGVKD. V lost 2 bases and J 8 bases, leaving 15 bases between the germline ends. The CDR3 sequence is 15 residues long. The CDR3 nucleotides are TGTGCCATCAGTGAGCGGACAGAACAGGAGGAAAAACTGTTTTTT. The encoded protein is CAISERTEQEEKLFF.

The rearrangement uses TRBV6-2 or TRBV6-3 and TRBJ2-4; 7 bases match TRBD1. Trimming cost V 2 bases and J 0 bases; bases outside gene matches: 4. This CDR3 has 16 amino acids. CDR1 is MNHEY and CDR2 is SVGEGT in the germline V gene. The CDR3 loop reads CASSYVGQLAKNIQYF. CDR3 nucleotides: TGTGCCAGCAGTTACGTGGGACAGCTAGCCAAAAACATTCAGTACTTC.

This chain joins TRBV18 and TRBJ1-1, with TRBD1 matching 7 bases. Germline assignment: CDR1 KGHSH and CDR2 LQKENI. This CDR3 is 16 amino acids long. J was trimmed by 0 bases and V by 0 bases; bases with no gene match: 4. The CDR3: CASSPPRQGLNTEAFF. CDR3 nucleotide sequence: TGTGCCAGCTCACCACCAAGACAGGGTTTGAACACTGAAGCTTTCTTT.

The chain links TRBV11-1 to TRBJ2-5; D is perhaps TRBD2 (7 bases). The germline V gene has CDR1 SGHAT and CDR2 FQDESV (reference sequence). The CDR3 has 15 amino acids. The ends were cut back, 1 base at V and 4 bases at J, with 13 bases in the middle. Written as DNA, the CDR3 is TGTGCCAGCAGCTTAGTACGGGGGGCAGGAGAGACCCAGTACTTC. It is translated as CASSLVRGAGETQYF.

This clone was counted only a few times. The chain combines TRBV10-2 with TRBJ2-5; D remains unclear. Deletions cut 4 bases from V and 6 bases from J, with 12 bases between. This CDR3 is 13 amino acids long. Germline CDR1 WSHSY, CDR2 SAAADI. DNA for the CDR3: TGCGCCAGCAGTGCCGGCTGGCGTCAGACCCAGTACTTC. It codes for CASSAGWRQTQYF.

This clone was seen only once. CDR3: CASSPSGGALQETQYF. CDR3 nucleotide sequence: TGCGCCAGCAGCCCGAGCGGGGGGGCCCTCCAAGAGACCCAGTACTTC. The chain is built from TRBV5-1 and TRBJ2-5, with 10 bases that match TRBD2. Per germline, CDR1 SGHRS and CDR2 YFSETQ. The ends lost 4 bases at V and 1 base at J; junction bases unmatched: 7. The CDR3 is 16 amino acids.

The chain has TRBV9 and TRBJ1-2; D gene ambiguous. The CDR3 covers 15 residues. With 4 bases removed from V and 4 bases from J, the gap between germline ends came to 17 bases. Per germline, CDR1 SGDLS and CDR2 YYNGEE. The CDR3 DNA sequence: TGTGCCAGCAGCCCAGAGCTGGGCCAGGCCTATGGCTACACCTTC. Protein sequence: CASSPELGQAYGYTF.

This clone was seen only a few times. The chain carries TRBV18 and TRBJ1-1; D call uncertain. This CDR3 spans 13 amino acids. Germline V gene sequence: CDR1 KGHSH, CDR2 LQKENI. Trimming shortened V by 6 bases and J by 3 bases, and 11 bases separated the two germline ends. Here the CDR3 DNA reads TGTGCCAGCTCGCCCGATAAGTACACTGAAGCTTTCTTT. Protein sequence: CASSPDKYTEAFF.

The chain carries TRBV28 and TRBJ2-2; the D gene is possibly TRBD2 (5 bases). The CDR3 loop spans 16 amino acids. Trimming removed 5 bases from V and 7 bases from J, with 20 bases in between. Looked up from germline, CDR1 is MDHEN and CDR2 is SYDVKM. The CDR3 coding sequence is TGTGCCAGCAGTCCTAATACCCCCCTCGAGGGCGGGGAGCTGTTTTTT. Amino acids: CASSPNTPLEGGELFF.

This sequence joins TRBV19 and TRBJ1-1; no definite D call. With 3 bases removed from V and 5 bases from J, the gap between germline ends came to 10 bases. The CDR3 contains 13 residues. Per the germline V gene, CDR1 is LNHDA and CDR2 is SQIVND (reference sequence). This CDR3 reads CASSIREVTEAFF. In nucleotides, the CDR3 is TGTGCCAGTAGTATTAGGGAAGTGACTGAAGCTTTCTTT. Supplemented by reference TRBV19 and TRBJ1-1, the full variable domain reads DGGITQSPKYLFRKEGQNVTLSCEQNLNHDAMYWYRQDPGQGLRLIYYSQIVNDFQKGDIAEGYSVSREKKESFPLTVTSAQKNPTAFYLCASSIREVTEAFFGQGTRLTVV.

This clone was seen only once. The chain employs TRBV7-8 and TRBJ1-5; 9 nucleotides agree with TRBD1. Germline-derived CDR1 and CDR2 are SGHVS and FQNEAQ. Trimming removed 4 bases from V and 5 bases from J; junction bases left unmatched: 9. There are 16 residues in the CDR3. The DNA of the CDR3 is TGTGCCAGCAGCTCCGCCCCTGGACAGGGGTATCAGCCCCAGCATTTT. Residues: CASSSAPGQGYQPQHF.

The chain has TRBV7-2 and TRBJ2-1; tentatively, D is TRBD2 (6 bases). This CDR3 has 15 amino acids. Trimming removed 4 bases from V and 2 bases from J, with 12 bases in between. Germline values: CDR1 SGHTA, CDR2 FQGNSA. CDR3 in amino acids: CASSSDGSPYNEQFF. CDR3 nucleotides: TGTGCCAGCAGCTCCGACGGGAGCCCCTACAATGAGCAGTTCTTC.